Presented here are 10 T cell receptor beta chains from one specimen sequenced in a study of cytomegalovirus exposure and HLA in healthy donors (TCRdb year 2017). The library was produced with the immunoSEQ multiplex PCR assay. For the multiplex PCR, a mixture combining 60 forward primers for TCR Vbeta segments and 13 reverse primers for TCR Jbeta segments was used. TCRdb's version of the immuneACCESS table is confined to in-frame rearrangements and falls short of the full clone set. An unresolved V gene accounts for under half of the shortfall where checked; the remainder is of unknown origin. This sample's clone table shows approximately 60,000 clones. Jointly, the top ten make up roughly 5% of the sample. The specimen was PBMCs. These receptors were obtained from a man aged 25-40 years in good health and CMV-seropositive.

The gene calls are TRBV4-1 and TRBJ2-1; D gene uncertain. This CDR3 has 15 residues. Germline CDR1 MGHRA, CDR2 YSYEKL. With 2 bases removed from V and 5 bases from J, the gap between germline ends came to 13 bases. CDR3 DNA: TGCGCCAGCAGCCAATACTTGGCGGCTAACAATGAGCAGTTCTTC. As protein: CASSQYLAANNEQFF.

J is TRBJ2-1 and V is TRBV30; possibly TRBD1 for D (7 bases). Germline loops: CDR1 GTSNPN, CDR2 SVGIG (reference sequence). V shed 5 bases and J shed 9 bases, with 11 bases lying between them. CDR3 length: 11 residues. DNA of the CDR3: TGTGCCTGGGCTCAGGGGGGTGAGCAGTTCTTC. It specifies CAWAQGGEQFF.

The V and J genes are TRBV30 and TRBJ2-3, with 11 bases identical to TRBD2. This CDR3 has 15 residues. Germline CDR1 GTSNPN, CDR2 SVGIG (reference sequence). The junction had 4 bases not matched to a gene; V was cut back by 2 bases and J by 3 bases. This CDR3 reads CAWSLTSGRTDTQYF. The CDR3 bases are TGTGCCTGGAGTCTAACTAGCGGGAGAACAGATACGCAGTATTTT.

This chain uses TRBV5-1 with TRBJ2-7; 8 bases align to TRBD2. This CDR3 has 16 amino acids. Germline loops: CDR1 SGHRS, CDR2 YFSETQ. Losses at the gene ends were 0 bases for V and 2 bases for J; bases not matched to a gene: 7. CDR3 DNA: TGCGCCAGCAGCTTGGGTAGCGGGAAAACTCCCTACGAGCAGTACTTC. It yields the protein CASSLGSGKTPYEQYF.

The chain employs TRBV6-5 and TRBJ1-1, with TRBD1 matching 8 bases. From germline, CDR1 is MNHEY and CDR2 SVGAGI. With 4 bases clipped from V and 3 bases from J, the junction kept 10 bases outside the gene matches. The CDR3 spans 16 residues. The CDR3 nucleotides are TGTGCCAGCAGTTCTCAAGACAGGGGCGAGGACACTGAAGCTTTCTTT. This sequence encodes CASSSQDRGEDTEAFF.

The J gene is TRBJ2-1, the V gene TRBV9; unclear D gene. The germline V and J ends were trimmed by 4 bases and 0 bases, with 11 bases remaining between them. The CDR3 sequence is 15 residues long. The V gene's germline CDR1 is SGDLS and CDR2 YYNGEE. For the CDR3, the DNA is TGTGCCAGCAGCACCCGACTGAGCTCCTACAATGAGCAGTTCTTC. Its protein is CASSTRLSSYNEQFF.

This chain links TRBV6-6 with TRBJ1-3; TRBD1 matches 8 bases. Per germline, CDR1 MNHNY and CDR2 SVGAGI (reference sequence). V lost 10 bases to trimming and J lost 7 bases; unmatched junction nucleotides: 6. CDR3 size: 12 residues. DNA of the CDR3: TGTGCCATCCAGGACAGGGCCAACACCATATATTTT. Its protein is CAIQDRANTIYF.

This chain joins TRBV29-1 and TRBJ2-1; TRBD2 matches 13 bases. The CDR3 has 14 amino acids. Looked up from germline, CDR1 is SQVTM and CDR2 is ANQGSEA. With V trimmed by 7 bases and J by 10 bases, 10 bases remained unmatched. CDR3 sequence: CSASTSGRAKEQFF. DNA of the CDR3: TGCAGCGCTAGTACTAGCGGGAGGGCCAAAGAGCAGTTCTTC.

The chain employs TRBV11-2 and TRBJ2-7, with 9 nucleotides matching TRBD1. In germline, CDR1 is SGHAT, CDR2 FQNNGV. Germline trimming cut 8 bases from V and 5 bases from J; bases unmatched to any gene: 10. The CDR3 covers 14 residues. The CDR3 DNA sequence: TGTGCCAGCTGTGCTGGGACAGGGTCCCACGAGCAGTACTTC. Its translation is CASCAGTGSHEQYF.

The chain's CDR3 is CASSEARGYYQHF. In nucleotides, the CDR3 is TGTGCCAGCAGTGAAGCGCGAGGGTATTACCAGCATTTT. J is TRBJ1-5 and V is TRBV6-1; the D is unclear. V was clipped by 0 bases and J by 12 bases, with 12 bases between them. CDR1 and CDR2 from the germline V gene are MNHNS and SASEGT. This CDR3 contains 13 residues.